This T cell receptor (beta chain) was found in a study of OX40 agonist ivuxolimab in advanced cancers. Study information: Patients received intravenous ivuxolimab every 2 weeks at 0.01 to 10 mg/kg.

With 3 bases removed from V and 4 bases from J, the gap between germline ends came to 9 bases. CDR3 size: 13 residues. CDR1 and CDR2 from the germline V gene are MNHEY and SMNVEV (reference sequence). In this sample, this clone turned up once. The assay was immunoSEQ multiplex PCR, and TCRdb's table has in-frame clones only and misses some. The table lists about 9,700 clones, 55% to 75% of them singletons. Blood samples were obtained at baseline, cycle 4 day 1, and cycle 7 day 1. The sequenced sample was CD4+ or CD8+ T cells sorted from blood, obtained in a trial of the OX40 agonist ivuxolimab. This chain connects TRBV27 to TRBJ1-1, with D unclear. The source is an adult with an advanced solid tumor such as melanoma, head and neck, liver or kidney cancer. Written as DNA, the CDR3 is TGTGCCAGCAGTTTGGTAACGGGCACTGAAGCTTTCTTT. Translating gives CASSLVTGTEAFF.